These 5 T cell receptor beta chains were all obtained from the same sample, sequenced in a study of beta chain features in type 1 diabetes. Regarding the study as a whole: Shortening of TCRB CDR3s, moderate but significant, appeared in all four CD4+ subsets of Type 1 diabetes patients.

Antigen specificity for these receptors is unknown. All of the isolated RNA was reverse transcribed, so expressed TCRB transcripts were sequenced. TCRdb's copy holds only in-frame clones and misses some; the assay was immunoSEQ multiplex PCR. This sample has 400,000 or so clones, with 10% to 15% found just once. The sequencing input was naive CD4+ T cells from blood. The origin of the receptors is a young woman with type 1 diabetes.

The table lists this clone with a few counts. The chain links TRBV5-6 to TRBJ1-1; D unclear. CDR3 length: 13 amino acids. Looked up from germline, CDR1 is SGHDT and CDR2 is YYEEEE. V shed 2 bases and J shed 1 base, with 6 bases lying between them. The DNA of the CDR3 is TGTGCCAGCAGCTTTGCGAGGAACACTGAAGCTTTCTTT. Its translation: CASSFARNTEAFF.

The chain carries TRBV27 and TRBJ1-2, with D unresolved. From germline, CDR1 is MNHEY and CDR2 SMNVEV (reference sequence). The CDR3 consists of 15 residues. With 5 bases removed from V and 1 base from J, the gap between germline ends came to 14 bases. CDR3 loop: CASSPVSASNYGYTF. In DNA form, the CDR3 reads TGTGCCAGCAGTCCCGTAAGCGCCAGTAACTATGGCTACACCTTC.

This clone was detected a few times. This rearrangement joins TRBV28 to TRBJ2-3, with D possibly TRBD1 on 5 matching bases. With 6 bases removed from V and 5 bases from J, the gap between germline ends came to 15 bases. The germline V gene encodes CDR1 MDHEN and CDR2 SYDVKM. The CDR3 length is 14 residues. The CDR3 coding sequence is TGTGCCAGCAGATCGACAGTCAAGGGAGATACGCAGTATTTT. Residues: CASRSTVKGDTQYF.

This clone was counted between two and nine times. The V and J genes are TRBV29-1 and TRBJ2-7; tentatively, D is TRBD2 (6 bases). V was pared by 6 bases and J by 1 base, with 16 bases between. CDR1 and CDR2 from the germline V gene are SQVTM and ANQGSEA. The CDR3 runs 14 residues. Here the CDR3 reads CSVLVGLASYEQYF. The CDR3 DNA sequence: TGCAGCGTCCTGGTTGGGCTAGCGTCCTACGAGCAGTACTTC.

In this sample, this clone turned up a few times. V gene TRBV9 combines with J gene TRBJ1-1, with TRBD1 as a possible D gene (6 bases). The CDR3 extends over 14 amino acids. Germline CDR1 SGDLS, CDR2 YYNGEE. Trimming took 2 bases from V and 4 from J, leaving 12 bases between them. The CDR3 region has the DNA TGTGCCAGCAGCGTCAGGGGCCAAGGCACTGAAGCTTTCTTT. Translation: CASSVRGQGTEAFF.